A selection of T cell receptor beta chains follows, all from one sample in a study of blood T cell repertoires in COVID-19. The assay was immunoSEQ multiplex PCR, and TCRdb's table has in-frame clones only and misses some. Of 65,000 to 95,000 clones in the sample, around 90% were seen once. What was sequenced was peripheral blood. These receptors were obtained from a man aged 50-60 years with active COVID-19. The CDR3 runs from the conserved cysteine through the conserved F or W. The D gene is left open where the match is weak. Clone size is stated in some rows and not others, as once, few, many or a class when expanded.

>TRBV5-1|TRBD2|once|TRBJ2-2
TGCGCCAGCGCCTCTAGCGGGAGGAACACCGGGGAGCTGTTTTTT
CASASSGRNTGELFF
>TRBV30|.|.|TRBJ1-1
TGTGCCTGGAGTTATTTTCAGGAGGGGTGGGCTTTCTTT
CAWSYFQEGWAFF
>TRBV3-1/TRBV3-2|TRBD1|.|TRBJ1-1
TGTGCCAGCAGGGAGACAGGGTTGGTCACTGAAGCTTTCTTT
CASRETGLVTEAFF
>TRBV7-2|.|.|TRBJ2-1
TGTGCCAGCGCTGAGGGGGGGTTCACCTACAATGAGCAGTTCTTC
CASAEGGFTYNEQFF
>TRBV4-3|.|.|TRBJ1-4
TGCGCCAGCAGCCAAGATCAGGCTCCCAATGAAAAACTGTTTTTT
CASSQDQAPNEKLFF
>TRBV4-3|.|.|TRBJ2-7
TGCGCCAGCAGCCAAGATACATCCGTGTGGGAGCAGTACTTC
CASSQDTSVWEQYF
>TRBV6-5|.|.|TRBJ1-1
TGTGCCAGCAGTTTGACACAGATGAACACTGAAGCTTTCTTT
CASSLTQMNTEAFF
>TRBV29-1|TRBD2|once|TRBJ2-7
TGCAGCGCCATGACTAGCACAAGCTACGAGCAGTACTTC
CSAMTSTSYEQYF
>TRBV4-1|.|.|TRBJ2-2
TGCGCCAGCAGCCAAGATACGCCCGGACTATTGAACACCGGGGAGCTGTTTTTT
CASSQDTPGLLNTGELFF
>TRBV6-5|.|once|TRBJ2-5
TGTGCCAGCAGTTACTCGTTATTAGTAATGGAGACCCAGTACTTC
CASSYSLLVMETQYF
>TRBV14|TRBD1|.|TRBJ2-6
TGTGCCAGCAGCCCGTGGGGACAGGCTTCTGGGGCCAACGTCCTGACTTTC
CASSPWGQASGANVLTF
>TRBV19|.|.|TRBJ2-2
TGTGCCAGTAGTATTAGTCTGATTACCGGGGAGCTGTTTTTT
CASSISLITGELFF
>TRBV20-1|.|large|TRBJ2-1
TGCAGTGCTAGAGTAATGAATGAGCAGTTCTTC
CSARVMNEQFF
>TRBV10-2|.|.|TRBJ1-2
TGCGCCAGCAGTGAGCCCAATTCAGGGGTGGCTAGTGGCTACACCTTC
CASSEPNSGVASGYTF
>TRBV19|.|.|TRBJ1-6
TGTGCCAGTGCCCGGGACACCTATTCACCCCTCCACTTT
CASARDTYSPLHF
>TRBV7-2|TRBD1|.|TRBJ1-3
TGTGCCAGCAGCGGAGGACAGGGAGGCACCATATATTTT
CASSGGQGGTIYF
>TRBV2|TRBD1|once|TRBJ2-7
TGTGCCACGACGGGACAGGCCTACGAGCAGTACTTC
CATTGQAYEQYF